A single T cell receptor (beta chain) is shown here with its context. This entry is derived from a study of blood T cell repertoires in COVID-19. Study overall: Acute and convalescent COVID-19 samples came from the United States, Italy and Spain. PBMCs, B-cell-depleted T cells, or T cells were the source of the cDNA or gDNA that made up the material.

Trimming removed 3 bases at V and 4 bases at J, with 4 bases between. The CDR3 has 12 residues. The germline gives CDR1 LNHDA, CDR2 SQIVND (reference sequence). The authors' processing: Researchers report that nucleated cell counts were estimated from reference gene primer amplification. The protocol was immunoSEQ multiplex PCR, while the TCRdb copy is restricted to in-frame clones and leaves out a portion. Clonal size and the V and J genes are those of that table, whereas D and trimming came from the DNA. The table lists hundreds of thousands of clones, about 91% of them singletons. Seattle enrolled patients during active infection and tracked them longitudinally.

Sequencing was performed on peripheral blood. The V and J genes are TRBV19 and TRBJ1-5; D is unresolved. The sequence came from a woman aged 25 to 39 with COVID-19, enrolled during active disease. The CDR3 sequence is CASSMRNQPQHF. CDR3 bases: TGTGCCAGTAGTATGAGGAATCAGCCCCAGCATTTT.